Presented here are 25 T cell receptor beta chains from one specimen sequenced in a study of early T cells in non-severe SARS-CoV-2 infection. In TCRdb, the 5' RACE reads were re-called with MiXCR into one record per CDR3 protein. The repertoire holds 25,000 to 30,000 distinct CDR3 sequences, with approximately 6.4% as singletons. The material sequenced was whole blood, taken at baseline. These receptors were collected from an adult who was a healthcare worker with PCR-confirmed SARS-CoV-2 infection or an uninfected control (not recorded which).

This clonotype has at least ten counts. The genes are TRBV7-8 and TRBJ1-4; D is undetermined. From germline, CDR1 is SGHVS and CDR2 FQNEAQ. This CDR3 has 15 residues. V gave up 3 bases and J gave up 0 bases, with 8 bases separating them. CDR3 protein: CASSFGVATNEKLFF. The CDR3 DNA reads TGTGCCAGCAGCTTTGGGGTTGCAACTAATGAAAAACTGTTTTTT. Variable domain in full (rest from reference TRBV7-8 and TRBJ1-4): GAGVSQSPRYKVAKRGQDVALRCDPISGHVSLFWYQQALGQGPEFLTYFQNEAQLDKSGLPSDRFFAERPEGSVSTLKIQRTQQEDSAVYLCASSFGVATNEKLFFGSGTQLSVL.

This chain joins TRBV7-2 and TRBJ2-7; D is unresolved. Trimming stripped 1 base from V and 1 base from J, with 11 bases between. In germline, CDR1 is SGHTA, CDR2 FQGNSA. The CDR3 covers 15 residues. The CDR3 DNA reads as TGTGCCAGCAGCTTAGACAGCCTACCATCCTACGAGCAGTACTTC. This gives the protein CASSLDSLPSYEQYF.

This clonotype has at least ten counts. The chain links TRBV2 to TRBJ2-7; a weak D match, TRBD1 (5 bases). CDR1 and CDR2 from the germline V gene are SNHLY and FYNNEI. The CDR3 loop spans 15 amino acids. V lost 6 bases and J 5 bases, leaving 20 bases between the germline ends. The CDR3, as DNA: TGTGCCAGCAGAGCCACTGACAGAATCACTAACGAGCAGTACTTC. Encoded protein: CASRATDRITNEQYF.

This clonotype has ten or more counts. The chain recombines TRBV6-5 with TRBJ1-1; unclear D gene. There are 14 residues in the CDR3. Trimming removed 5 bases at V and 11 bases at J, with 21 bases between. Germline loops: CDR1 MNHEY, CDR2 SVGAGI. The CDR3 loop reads CASSASPEIPAAFF. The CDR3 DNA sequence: TGTGCCAGCAGTGCCTCCCCAGAAATACCGGCGGCTTTCTTT.

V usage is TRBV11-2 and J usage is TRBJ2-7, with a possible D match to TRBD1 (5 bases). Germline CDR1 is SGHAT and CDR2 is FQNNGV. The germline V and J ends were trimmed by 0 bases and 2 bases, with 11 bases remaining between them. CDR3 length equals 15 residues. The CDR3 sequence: CASSLEGAVPYEQYF. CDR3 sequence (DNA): TGTGCCAGCAGCTTAGAAGGGGCGGTACCCTACGAGCAGTACTTC.

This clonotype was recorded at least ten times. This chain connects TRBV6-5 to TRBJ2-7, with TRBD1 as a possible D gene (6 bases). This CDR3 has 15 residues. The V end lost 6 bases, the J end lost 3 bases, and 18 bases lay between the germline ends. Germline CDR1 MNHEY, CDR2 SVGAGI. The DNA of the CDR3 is TGTGCCAGCAGCTTACAGGGAACCCCCCTCTACGAGCAGTACTTC. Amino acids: CASSLQGTPLYEQYF.

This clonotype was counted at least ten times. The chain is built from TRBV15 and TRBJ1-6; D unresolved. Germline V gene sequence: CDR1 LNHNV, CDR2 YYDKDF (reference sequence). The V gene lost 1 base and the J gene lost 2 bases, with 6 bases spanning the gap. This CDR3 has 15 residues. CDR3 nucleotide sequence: TGTGCCACCAGCAGAGGGGCGGCCTATAATTCACCCCTCCACTTT. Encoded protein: CATSRGAAYNSPLHF.

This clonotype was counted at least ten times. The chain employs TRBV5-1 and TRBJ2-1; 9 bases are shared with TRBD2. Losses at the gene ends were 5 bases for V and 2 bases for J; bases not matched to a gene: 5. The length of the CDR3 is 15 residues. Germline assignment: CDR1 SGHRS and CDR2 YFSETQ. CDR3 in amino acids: CASRRTSATYNEQFF. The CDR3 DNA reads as TGCGCCAGCAGGCGGACTAGCGCAACCTACAATGAGCAGTTCTTC.

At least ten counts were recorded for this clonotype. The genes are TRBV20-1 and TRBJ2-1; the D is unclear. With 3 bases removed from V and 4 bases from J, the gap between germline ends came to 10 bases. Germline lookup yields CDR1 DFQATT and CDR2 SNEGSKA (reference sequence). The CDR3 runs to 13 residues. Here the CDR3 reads CSARRVIYNEQFF. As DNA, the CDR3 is TGCAGTGCTAGGCGAGTTATATACAATGAGCAGTTCTTC.

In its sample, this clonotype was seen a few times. The CDR3 here is CAIGTGRSYEQYF. The DNA of the CDR3 is TGTGCCATCGGGACAGGGAGATCCTACGAGCAGTACTTC. The V call is TRBV10-3, the J call TRBJ2-7, with 9 positions matching TRBD1. Per the germline V gene, CDR1 is ENHRY and CDR2 is SYGVKD. The CDR3 is made up of 13 amino acids. The J segment lost 1 base and the V segment lost 8 bases, leaving 3 bases of the junction unmatched.

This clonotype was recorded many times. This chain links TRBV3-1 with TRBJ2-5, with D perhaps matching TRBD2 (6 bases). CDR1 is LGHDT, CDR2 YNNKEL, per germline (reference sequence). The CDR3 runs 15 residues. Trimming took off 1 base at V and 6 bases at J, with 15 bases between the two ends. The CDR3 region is CASSQAGGNGKTQYF. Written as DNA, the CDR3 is TGTGCCAGCAGCCAAGCGGGCGGGAATGGGAAGACCCAGTACTTC.

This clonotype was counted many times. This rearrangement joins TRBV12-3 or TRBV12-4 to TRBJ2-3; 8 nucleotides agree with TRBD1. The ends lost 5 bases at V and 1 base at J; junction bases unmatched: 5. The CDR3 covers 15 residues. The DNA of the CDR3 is TGTGCCAGCAGTGTAGGACAGGGACGCACAGATACGCAGTATTTT. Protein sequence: CASSVGQGRTDTQYF.

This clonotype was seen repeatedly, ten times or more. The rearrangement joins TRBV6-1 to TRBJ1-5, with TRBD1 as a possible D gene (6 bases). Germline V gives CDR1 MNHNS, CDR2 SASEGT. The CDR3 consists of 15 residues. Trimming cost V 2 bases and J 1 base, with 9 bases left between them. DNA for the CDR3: TGTGCCAGCAGTGAACACAGGGCCAGCAATCAGCCCCAGCATTTT. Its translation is CASSEHRASNQPQHF.

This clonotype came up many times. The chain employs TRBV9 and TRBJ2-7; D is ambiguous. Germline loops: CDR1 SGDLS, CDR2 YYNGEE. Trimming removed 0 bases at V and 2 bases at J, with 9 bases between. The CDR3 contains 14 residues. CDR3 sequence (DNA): TGTGCCAGCAGCGTAGATGGCGGAACCTACGAGCAGTACTTC. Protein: CASSVDGGTYEQYF.

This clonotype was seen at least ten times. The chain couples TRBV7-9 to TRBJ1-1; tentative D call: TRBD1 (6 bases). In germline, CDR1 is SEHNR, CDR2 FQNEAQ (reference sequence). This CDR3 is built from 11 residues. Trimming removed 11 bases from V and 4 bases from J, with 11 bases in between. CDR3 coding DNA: TGTGCCTCCTGGGGGGCCACTGAAGCTTTCTTT. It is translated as CASWGATEAFF.

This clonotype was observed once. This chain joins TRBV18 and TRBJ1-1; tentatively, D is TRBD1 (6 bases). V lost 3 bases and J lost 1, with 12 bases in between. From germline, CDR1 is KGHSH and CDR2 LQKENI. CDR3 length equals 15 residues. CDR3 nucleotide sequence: TGTGCCAGCTCACCGAGGGACATCAGGAACACTGAAGCTTTCTTT. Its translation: CASSPRDIRNTEAFF. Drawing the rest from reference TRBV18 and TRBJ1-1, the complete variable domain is NAGVMQNPRHLVRRRGQEARLRCSPMKGHSHVYWYRQLPEEGLKFMVYLQKENIIDESGMPKERFSAEFPKEGPSILRIQQVVRGDSAAYFCASSPRDIRNTEAFFGQGTRLTVV.

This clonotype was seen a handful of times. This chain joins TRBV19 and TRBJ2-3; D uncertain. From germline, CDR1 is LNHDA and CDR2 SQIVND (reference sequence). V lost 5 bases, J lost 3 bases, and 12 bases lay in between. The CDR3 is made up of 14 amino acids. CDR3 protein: CASSPLRGTDTQYF. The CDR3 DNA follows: TGTGCCAGTAGTCCCCTCCGCGGAACAGATACGCAGTATTTT.

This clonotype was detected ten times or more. Here the CDR3 reads CSASGQRVYEQFF. The CDR3 region has the DNA TGCAGTGCTAGTGGGCAGAGGGTCTATGAGCAGTTCTTC. The chain has TRBV20-1 and TRBJ2-1; D is perhaps TRBD2 (5 bases). Germline V CDR1 and CDR2: DFQATT, SNEGSKA (reference sequence). The germline V and J ends were trimmed by 3 bases and 8 bases, with 14 bases remaining between them. This CDR3 comprises 13 residues.

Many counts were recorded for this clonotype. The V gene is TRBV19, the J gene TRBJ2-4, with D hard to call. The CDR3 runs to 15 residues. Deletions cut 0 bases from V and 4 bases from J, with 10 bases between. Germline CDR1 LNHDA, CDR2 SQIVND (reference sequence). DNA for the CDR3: TGTGCCAGTAGTATAGACGAAGGGCGTAAAAACATTCAGTACTTC. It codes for CASSIDEGRKNIQYF.

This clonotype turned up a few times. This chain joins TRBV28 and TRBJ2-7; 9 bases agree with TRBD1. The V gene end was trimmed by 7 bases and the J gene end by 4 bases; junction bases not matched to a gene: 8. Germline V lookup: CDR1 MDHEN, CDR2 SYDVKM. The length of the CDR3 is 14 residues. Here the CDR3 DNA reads TGTGCCAGCAACAGGGGGCCCGGAAAGTACGAGCAGTACTTC. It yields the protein CASNRGPGKYEQYF.

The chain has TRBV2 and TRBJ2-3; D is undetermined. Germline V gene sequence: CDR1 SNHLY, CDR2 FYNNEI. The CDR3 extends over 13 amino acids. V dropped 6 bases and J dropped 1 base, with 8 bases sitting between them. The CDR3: CASSRTRTDTQYF. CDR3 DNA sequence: TGTGCCAGCAGCAGGACCCGCACAGATACGCAGTATTTT.

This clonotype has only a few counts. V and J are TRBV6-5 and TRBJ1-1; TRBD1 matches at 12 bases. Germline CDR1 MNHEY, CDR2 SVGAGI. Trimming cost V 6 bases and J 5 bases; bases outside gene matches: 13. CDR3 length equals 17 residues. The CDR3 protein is CASSTTGTGGAWTEAFF. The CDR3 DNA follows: TGTGCCAGCAGCACAACCGGGACAGGGGGCGCGTGGACTGAAGCTTTCTTT.

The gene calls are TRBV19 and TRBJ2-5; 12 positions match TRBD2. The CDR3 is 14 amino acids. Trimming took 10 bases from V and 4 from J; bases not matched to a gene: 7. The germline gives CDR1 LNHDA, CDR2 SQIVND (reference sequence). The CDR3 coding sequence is TGTGCCACCTCTAGCGGGAGGGCCGGAGAGACCCAGTACTTC. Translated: CATSSGRAGETQYF.

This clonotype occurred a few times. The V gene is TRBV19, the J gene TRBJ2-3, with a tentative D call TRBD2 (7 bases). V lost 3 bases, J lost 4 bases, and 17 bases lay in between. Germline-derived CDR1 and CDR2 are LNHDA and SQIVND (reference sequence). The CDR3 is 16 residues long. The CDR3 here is CASSIGLRGRPDTQYF. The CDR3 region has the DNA TGTGCCAGTAGTATTGGTTTGCGGGGGCGCCCAGATACGCAGTATTTT.

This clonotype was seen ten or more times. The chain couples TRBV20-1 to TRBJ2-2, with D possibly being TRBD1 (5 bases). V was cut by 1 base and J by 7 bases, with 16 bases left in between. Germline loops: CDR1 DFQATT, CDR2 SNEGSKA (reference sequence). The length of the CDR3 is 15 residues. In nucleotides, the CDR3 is TGCAGTGCTAGAGCAGGCAGGGTAACGGGCGGGGAGCTGTTTTTT. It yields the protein CSARAGRVTGGELFF.